The entry that follows covers one TCR beta chain sequence. The antigen remains unidentified. This specimen belongs to a study of cytomegalovirus exposure and HLA in healthy donors. Study results and caveats: With high specificity and sensitivity, the classifier reportedly diagnosed cytomegalovirus status. The study found most TCR sequences rare, yet found some public TCRs in many donors.

The CDR3 length is 13 residues. V gave up 5 bases and J gave up 5 bases, with 13 bases separating them. The V gene's germline CDR1 is MNHEY and CDR2 SMNVEV (reference sequence). 60 Vbeta and 13 Jbeta primers were used in PCR. Data came from immunoSEQ multiplex PCR; TCRdb stores just in-frame clones and leaves some out. The sample lists 65,000 to 85,000 clones; just over 85% were seen once. The chain couples TRBV27 to TRBJ2-7; no definite D call. The sequence came from a woman aged 25 to 39 in good health and CMV-seronegative. The specimen was PBMCs. CDR3 sequence (DNA): TGTGCCAGCAGTGCAGATTTGAGGAACGAGCAGTACTTC. Encoded protein: CASSADLRNEQYF.